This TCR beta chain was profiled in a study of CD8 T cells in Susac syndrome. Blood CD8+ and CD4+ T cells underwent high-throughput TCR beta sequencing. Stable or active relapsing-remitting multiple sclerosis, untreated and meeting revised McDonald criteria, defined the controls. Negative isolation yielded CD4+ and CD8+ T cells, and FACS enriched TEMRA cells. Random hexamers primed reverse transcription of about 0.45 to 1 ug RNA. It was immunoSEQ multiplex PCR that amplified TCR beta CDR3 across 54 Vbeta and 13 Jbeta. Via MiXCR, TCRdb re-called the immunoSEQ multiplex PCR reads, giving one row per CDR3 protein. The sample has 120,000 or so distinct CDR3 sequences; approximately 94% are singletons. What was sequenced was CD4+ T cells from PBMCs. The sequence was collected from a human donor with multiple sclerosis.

The CDR3 coding sequence is TGTGCCAGCAGTTATATACCAGGGGCCAGCAATCAGCCCCAGCATTTT. As protein: CASSYIPGASNQPQHF. The chain links TRBV6-2 or TRBV6-3 to TRBJ1-5; possible D gene TRBD1, 6 bases. Per germline, CDR1 MNHEY and CDR2 SVGEGT. The length of the CDR3 is 16 residues. V was cut by 3 bases and J by 1 base, with 13 bases left in between.